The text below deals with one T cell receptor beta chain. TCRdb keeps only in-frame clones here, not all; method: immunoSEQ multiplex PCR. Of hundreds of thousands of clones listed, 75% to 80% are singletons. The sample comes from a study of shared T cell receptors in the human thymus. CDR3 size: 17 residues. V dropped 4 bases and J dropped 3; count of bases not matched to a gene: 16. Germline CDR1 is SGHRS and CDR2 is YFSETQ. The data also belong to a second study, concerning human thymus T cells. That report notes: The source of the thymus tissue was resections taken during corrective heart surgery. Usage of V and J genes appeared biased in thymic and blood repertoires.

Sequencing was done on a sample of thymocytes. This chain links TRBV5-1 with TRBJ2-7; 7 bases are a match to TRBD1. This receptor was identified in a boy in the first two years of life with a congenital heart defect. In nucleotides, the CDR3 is TGCGCCAGCAGCCAGGGACAGCCGCATCCCCTCTACTACGAGCAGTACTTC. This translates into CASSQGQPHPLYYEQYF.